This T cell receptor beta chain was identified in a study of cytomegalovirus exposure and HLA in healthy donors (TCRdb year 2017). At the level of the whole study: In an earlier analysis of roughly 500 of the donors, 276 Gb of sequence data and some 100 million unique TCR beta sequences from about 190 million T cells were reported. Roughly 300 gigabases of sequencing data and around 90 million unique TCR sequences made up an early release that covered 500 to 650 HLA-typed donors. Among the roughly 400 genotyped donors, approximately 81% belonged to the genetic ancestry cluster associated with self-reported Caucasian donors. The aim of the study was to test whether cataloging public T cell receptors could identify signatures of past pathogen exposure. The T cell repertoires of roughly 660 subjects were profiled by immunosequencing and related to cytomegalovirus serostatus. A separate validation cohort of approximately 130 different subjects was used in addition to the approximately 700-subject first cohort. High-throughput TCR immunosequencing, statistical association of individual TCRs with disease status, and machine learning were combined to predict cytomegalovirus infection status. To study patterns of TCR occurrence, a later analysis re-analyzed previously published TCR beta repertoires from 666 donors and added high-resolution HLA genotyping. In the later analysis, no new phenotypic data were used to find candidate immune exposures; instead, reliance was placed on TCR beta sequences and their occurrence across donors. An earlier analysis of several hundred of the donors applied high-throughput TCR beta sequencing to assess whether each TCR beta V gene segment acted as functional or pseudogenic. Alongside the repertoire data, information on donor age, sex, ethnicity and CMV serostatus was compiled. Genome-wide SNP genotypes for about 60% of the roughly 670 donors were used in a later genetic analysis, which treated that subset as a discovery cohort. Every discovery cohort repertoire had been produced on one sequencing platform. HLA typing covered class I and class II loci at four-digit resolution. Typing coverage differed by locus: A, B, C, DRB1 and DQB1 were typed in roughly 629-630 donors, DQA1 in about 550, DPA1 in roughly 590, and DPB1 in approximately 450. Because of strong linkage in the cohort, roughly five DR-DQ haplotypes were treated as single units for association and clustering. Across under 500 genotyped donors of the cohort, an average of about 220,000 unique TCR beta nucleotide sequences per donor were sequenced, and approximately 17% of those sequences were non-productive. What the research found in general, with its limitations: The earlier analysis of nearly 600 of the donors excluded around 17 rarely observed V segments, including chromosome 9 orphons, because counts were too low. A later genetic analysis reported fewer N-insertions in productive TCRs among donors in an Asian-associated ancestry cluster than the roughly 620-donor mean. In this cohort, only TCR beta chains were sequenced, and detectable features were limited by the absence of alpha or paired-chain data. Specific HLA alleles were associated with over 15,000 TCR beta sequences at a false discovery rate of 0.05 in a later analysis. Strong co-occurrence of HLA alleles, especially DR and DQ, made assigning TCR associations to individual alleles difficult. Presence/absence analyses assumed roughly uniform sequencing depth across donors, an assumption that may not hold. A cluster of highly shared sequence variants was judged likely to represent a technical artifact of the sequencing pipeline. Compared with equally common non-associated chains, HLA-associated TCR beta chains in a later analysis were more clonally expanded and had lower generation probabilities. Several of the top co-occurrence clusters appeared to be linked to parvovirus B19, influenza, CMV and Epstein-Barr virus, according to a later analysis. In an earlier analysis of fewer than 700 of the donors, most TCR beta V segments appeared in productive rearrangements about 87% or about 30% of the time, broadly matching IMGT annotations. Cytomegalovirus status was reported to be diagnosed by the classifier with high specificity and sensitivity in both the original and validation cohorts. A further reported finding was that TCR beta sequences accurately predicted the HLA-A and HLA-B alleles for most subjects in the first cohort. For the cohort, immune exposure information was limited to CMV serostatus. The study listed approximately 160 TCR beta chains as associated with cytomegalovirus. In a later analysis, TCR association rates were found to vary across HLA loci, with the most associated TCRs seen for DRB1 alleles and the fewest for HLA-C alleles. Correlated functional status among segregating V segments might reflect linkage disequilibrium, but an unknown experimental factor could not be ruled out. Three of the identified cytomegalovirus-associated TCR beta chains were confirmed in vitro to be specific for cytomegalovirus antigens. According to the authors, the approach could potentially be generalized to other disease states and immunological phenotypes. An association between a missense DCLRE1C variant and V-gene and J-gene trimming of TCR beta chains was found in a later genetic analysis and replicated in an independent cohort. Across donors, most TCR sequences were observed very rarely, whereas some public TCRs were present in many individuals. Because some donors lacked HLA typing at each locus, the association tests relied only on the typed subset. According to a later analysis, most CMV-associated TCR beta chains appeared to be HLA-restricted, and the HLA associations seemed to be driven largely by CMV exposure.

The cohort comprised more than 550 healthy bone marrow donors. At the time of sampling, every cohort member was nominally healthy, though immune exposures that went unrecorded were likely present. The donor was CMV seronegative and was included in the group of around 320 seronegative cohort members. Each donor provided a peripheral blood sample, and peripheral blood mononuclear cells were used for TCR beta sequencing. The Qiagen DNeasy Blood Extraction Kit was used to extract genomic DNA from the blood cell samples. The method behind the library was the immunoSEQ multiplex PCR assay. The multiplex PCR relied on a mix of 60 forward primers for TCR Vbeta segments and 13 reverse primers for TCR Jbeta segments. Amplification of the CDR3 region of rearranged TCR beta genes was performed with a multiplex PCR assay on genomic DNA. The amplified TCR beta libraries were sequenced on the Illumina HiSeq System as 87-base-pair reads. Under the source paper's analysis protocol: A later analysis tallied 75 million to 85 million unique TCR beta chains across the 660 or so repertoires, and some 12 million of those chains were shared by two or more donors. Raw reads were error-corrected and collapsed into unique sequences with a nearest-neighbor algorithm that merged closely related sequences to remove PCR and sequencing errors. CDR3 sequences were aligned to IMGT reference sequences to assign V, D and J gene segments. For a sequence to be retained, a match of at least six nucleotides to both a V gene segment and a J gene segment was required. Rearrangements were called productive when the CDR3 lacked stop codons and stayed in frame with V and J; all others were non-productive. Following IMGT convention, CDR3 was defined as the stretch from the second conserved V-encoded cysteine to the conserved J-encoded phenylalanine. The earlier analysis of 500 to 650 of the donors excluded any sequence lacking an unambiguous match to a single V gene segment. In an earlier analysis of 500 to 750 of the donors, V segments were called functional above 56.7% productive rearrangements and were called segregating when the between-donor standard deviation exceeded 5%. A statistical classification framework was built to diagnose cytomegalovirus status from the catalog of TCR beta chain sequences. A later analysis assigned V and J genes by comparing TCR nucleotide sequences with IMGT/GENE-DB human TR gene sequences. A later analysis assigned CDR3 sequences and most-parsimonious VDJ recombination scenarios with the TCRdist pipeline. In a later analysis, each TCR beta chain was defined by its CDR3 amino acid sequence together with its V-gene family, and reads without a unique V-gene family were excluded. In a later analysis, 500 to 700 highly shared, low-generation-probability nucleotide sequences were removed to address suspected cross-contamination and a sequencing artifact. In a later analysis, a clonal expansion index for each public chain was calculated from normalized within-repertoire ranks of inferred template counts. In a later analysis, generation probabilities were computed using a VDJ recombination model fitted to out-of-frame rearrangements, and the results were checked against IGoR. A later analysis scored TCR-TCR, TCR-HLA and TCR-CMV co-occurrence with hypergeometric tests, applying a repertoire-size bias correction to TCR pairs. In a later analysis, false discovery rates were estimated by permuting HLA or CMV assignments 20 times. In a later analysis, co-occurring TCRs were grouped using DBSCAN, and TCRdist sequence similarity was added for clustering within HLA-allele-positive subsets. Repertoires with fewer than 30,000 or more than 120,000 public chains were left out of co-occurrence clustering, as were four to six repertoires with anomalous nucleotide sharing. Drawn from immuneACCESS, this table holds only the in-frame rearrangements with V and J called that TCRdb kept. Clones are partly lost; checked studies trace under half to an unresolved V gene and leave the rest unexplained. That table is the source of V, J and clone size, and D and trimming were worked out from the DNA. The sample table on file contains 100,000 to 150,000 clones. Approximately 1% of the sample is taken by the ten largest.

Details on this clone: Its antigen is unknown.

Sequencing used PBMCs. The TCR sequence derives from a man between 18 and 29 years old in good health and CMV-seronegative.

The nucleotide sequence reads TGTGCCATTCCGCCACCTCAACAGGGTAACTATGGCTACACCTTC. Protein translation: CAIPPPQQGNYGYTF. Rearrangement joined TRBV10-3 to TRBJ1-2; perhaps TRBD1 is the D gene, with 6 bases matching. Including the terminal cysteine and phenylalanine, the CDR3 comprises 15 residues. Only CDR3 DNA is held: 45 bases, read in frame from base 1. CDR1 ENHRY and CDR2 SYGVKD were looked up in the germline V gene. Between the V and J ends, shortened by 9 bases and 1 base respectively, the junction contains 18 bases.